The sequence of this T cell receptor (beta chain) was determined in a study of T cells in Graves' hyperthyroidism and ophthalmopathy. TCR beta CDR3 regions were amplified from RNA transcripts. Initially, a first-round RT-PCR of the TCR CDR3 employed the HTBI primer set. TCRdb recomputed calls from the multiplex PCR reads with MiXCR, one row per CDR3 protein. The sample comprises 600,000 to 800,000 distinct CDR3 sequences, 35% of which are singletons, and less than 35% rests with the top ten. This clonotype was recorded many times. CDR1 SNHLY and CDR2 FYNNEI come from the germline V gene. This CDR3 has 14 residues. With 9 bases removed from V and 0 bases from J, the gap between germline ends came to 11 bases.

This receptor was identified in a woman between 40 and 50 years old with Graves' hyperthyroidism. Sequencing was done on a sample of blood. The rearrangement uses TRBV2 and TRBJ2-2, with D possibly matching TRBD1 (6 bases). The CDR3 region has the DNA TGTGCCAGTCGGGCAGGGGCGAACACCGGGGAGCTGTTTTTT. Amino acids: CASRAGANTGELFF.